The 15 T cell receptor beta chains listed next were all sequenced from one sample in a study of T-cell reconstitution after alpha-beta-depleted transplantation in children. Unique molecular identifiers featured in how the TCRbeta library was prepared. TCRdb analysed the PCR reads with MiXCR anew, one entry per CDR3 protein. This sample yields 500,000 or so distinct CDR3 sequences, of which approximately 30% are seen a single time; under 3% belongs to the top ten. Sequences were derived from PBMCs from the stem cell graft donor, sampled from the stem cell graft. Source of these receptors: a human donor who donated a stem cell graft to a child with aplastic anemia.

The chain joins TRBV7-8 to TRBJ1-1, with TRBD1 matching 9 bases. The CDR3 loop spans 16 amino acids. The germline V gene has CDR1 SGHVS and CDR2 FQNEAQ. Trimming removed 5 bases from V and 1 base from J; junction bases left unmatched: 8. CDR3 region: CASSPRGGQGNTEAFF. CDR3 DNA sequence: TGTGCCAGCAGCCCTCGGGGGGGACAGGGGAACACTGAAGCTTTCTTT. The entire variable domain, with the rest obtained from reference TRBV7-8 and TRBJ1-1, is as follows: GAGVSQSPRYKVAKRGQDVALRCDPISGHVSLFWYQQALGQGPEFLTYFQNEAQLDKSGLPSDRFFAERPEGSVSTLKIQRTQQEDSAVYLCASSPRGGQGNTEAFFGQGTRLTVV.

J is TRBJ1-6 and V is TRBV7-2, with a tentative D call TRBD1 (5 bases). The germline V gene has CDR1 SGHTA and CDR2 FQGNSA. V dropped 5 bases and J dropped 4 bases, with 15 bases sitting between them. There are 16 residues in the CDR3. The CDR3: CASSTSSGPYNSPLHF. The DNA for the CDR3 is TGTGCCAGCAGCACTAGCTCGGGACCGTATAATTCACCCCTCCACTTT.

The chain is built from TRBV4-2 and TRBJ2-2, with D perhaps TRBD1 (6 bases). V lost 4 bases and J lost 5, with 17 bases in between. The CDR3 consists of 16 residues. The germline gives CDR1 LGHNA, CDR2 YNFKEQ. This chain's CDR3 is CASSPQAAGVTGELFF. CDR3 bases: TGTGCCAGCAGCCCCCAAGCGGCAGGGGTTACCGGGGAGCTGTTTTTT.

The chain recombines TRBV25-1 with TRBJ1-1; D is unresolved. V lost 10 bases and J 6 bases, leaving 15 bases between the germline ends. Per the germline V gene, CDR1 is MGHDK and CDR2 is SYGVNS. This CDR3 contains 12 residues. CDR3 amino acids: CATFSANSEAFF. Here the CDR3 DNA reads TGTGCCACCTTTTCGGCAAACTCTGAAGCTTTCTTT.

The rearrangement joins TRBV4-3 to TRBJ2-1, with D perhaps matching TRBD2 (5 bases). The length of the CDR3 is 14 residues. V was trimmed by 2 bases and J by 5 bases, leaving 10 bases between them. Germline loops: CDR1 LGHNA, CDR2 YSLEER. Here the CDR3 DNA reads TGCGCCAGCAGCCAAACCCTACTAGACAATGAGCAGTTCTTC. Protein: CASSQTLLDNEQFF.

This clonotype has more than one count but fewer than ten. The rearrangement uses TRBV7-8 and TRBJ2-5; TRBD2 might be the D (7 bases). The CDR3 totals 15 residues. Looked up from germline, CDR1 is SGHVS and CDR2 is FQNEAQ. V was pared by 1 base and J by 5 bases, with 14 bases between. The CDR3 DNA reads as TGTGCCAGCAGCTTAGGCCGGGGGGCCTTGGAGACCCAGTACTTC. As protein: CASSLGRGALETQYF.

This chain joins TRBV5-1 and TRBJ2-3, with 7 nucleotides matching TRBD1. V gave up 4 bases and J gave up 2 bases; unmatched junction bases: 10. Germline-derived CDR1 and CDR2 are SGHRS and YFSETQ. This CDR3 is built from 16 residues. The CDR3: CASSVTGVVSTDTQYF. The CDR3 DNA reads TGCGCCAGCAGCGTAACAGGGGTTGTTTCCACAGATACGCAGTATTTT.

The chain employs TRBV5-6 and TRBJ2-2, with D unclear. The CDR3 length is 16 residues. CDR1 and CDR2 from the germline V gene are SGHDT and YYEEEE. Trimming removed 2 bases from V and 2 bases from J, with 13 bases in between. The CDR3 DNA is TGTGCCAGCAGCTTTGGGAAAGATATTAACACCGGGGAGCTGTTTTTT. It codes for CASSFGKDINTGELFF.

The V call is TRBV7-2, the J call TRBJ1-1, with a weak D call TRBD1 (5 bases). The CDR3 runs 14 residues. The germline V gene has CDR1 SGHTA and CDR2 FQGNSA. V lost 3 bases and J lost 6, with 14 bases in between. CDR3 nucleotide sequence: TGTGCCAGCAGCTTTTGGGGGTCTAGTCCTGAAGCTTTCTTT. Encoded protein: CASSFWGSSPEAFF.

This clonotype turned up a few times. The genes are TRBV7-6 and TRBJ1-4; the match to TRBD1 covers 7 bases. V lost 0 bases and J lost 6; bases outside the gene matches: 4. Germline V CDR1 and CDR2: SGHVS, FNYEAQ. The CDR3 loop spans 15 amino acids. CDR3 region: CASSLAVGGYEKLFF. Here the CDR3 DNA reads TGTGCCAGCAGCTTAGCGGTAGGGGGCTATGAAAAACTGTTTTTT.

This clonotype was found a few times. J is TRBJ2-3 and V is TRBV12-3 or TRBV12-4; weak D call: TRBD1 (6 bases). This CDR3 comprises 13 residues. Trimming stripped 5 bases from V and 6 bases from J, with 12 bases between. The CDR3 DNA sequence: TGTGCCAGCAGTGGGGGCCGGACCGATACGCAGTATTTT. Amino acid sequence: CASSGGRTDTQYF.

This clonotype was counted only a few times. This sequence joins TRBV20-1 and TRBJ2-2; D perhaps matches TRBD2 (6 bases). Per germline, CDR1 DFQATT and CDR2 SNEGSKA (reference sequence). This CDR3 spans 15 amino acids. Between the trimmed V and J ends, which lost 6 bases and 0 bases, there was a span of 14 bases. For the CDR3, the DNA is TGCAGTGCGGCCGCGGGACTCCCGAACACCGGGGAGCTGTTTTTT. Amino acids: CSAAAGLPNTGELFF.

The chain joins TRBV10-2 to TRBJ1-5; 8 bases fit TRBD1. The junction had 8 bases not matched to a gene; V was cut back by 4 bases and J by 3 bases. In germline, CDR1 is WSHSY, CDR2 SAAADI. The CDR3 totals 16 residues. The CDR3 DNA is TGCGCCAGCAGTGTCGGACAGGGTCGAATCAATCAGCCCCAGCATTTT. It yields the protein CASSVGQGRINQPQHF.

The chain is built from TRBV9 and TRBJ1-2; possibly TRBD1 for D (5 bases). V was shortened by 0 bases and J by 2 bases, with 8 bases between the two germline ends. Germline V CDR1 and CDR2: SGDLS, YYNGEE. The CDR3 runs 14 residues. The CDR3 region is CASSVDPGNYGYTF. CDR3 sequence (DNA): TGTGCCAGCAGCGTAGATCCAGGGAACTATGGCTACACCTTC.

This chain joins TRBV12-3 or TRBV12-4 and TRBJ2-2, with 12 bases matching TRBD1. The CDR3 extends over 16 amino acids. After removal of 7 bases from V and 7 bases from J, the junction contained 10 bases not matched to a gene. As DNA, the CDR3 is TGTGCCAGCATTTCCCGGGACAGGGGGCTTGGCGGGGAGCTGTTTTTT. Translated, it gives CASISRDRGLGGELFF.